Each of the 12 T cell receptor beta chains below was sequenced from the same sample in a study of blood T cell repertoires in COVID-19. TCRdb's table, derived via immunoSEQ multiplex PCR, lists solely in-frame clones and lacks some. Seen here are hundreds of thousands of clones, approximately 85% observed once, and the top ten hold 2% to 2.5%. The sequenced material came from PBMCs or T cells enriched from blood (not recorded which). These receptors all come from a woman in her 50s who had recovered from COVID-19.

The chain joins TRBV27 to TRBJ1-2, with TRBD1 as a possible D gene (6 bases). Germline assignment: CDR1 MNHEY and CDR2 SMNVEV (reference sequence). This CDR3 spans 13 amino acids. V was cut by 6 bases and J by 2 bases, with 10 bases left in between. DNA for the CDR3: TGTGCCAGCAGAAAGGACAGAAACTATGGCTACACCTTC. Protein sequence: CASRKDRNYGYTF.

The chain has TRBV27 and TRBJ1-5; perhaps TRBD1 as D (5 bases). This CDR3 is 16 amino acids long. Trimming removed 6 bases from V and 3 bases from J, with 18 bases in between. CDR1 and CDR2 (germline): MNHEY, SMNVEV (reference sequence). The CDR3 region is CASRLTGGRANQPQHF. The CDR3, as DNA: TGTGCCAGCAGACTTACCGGGGGAAGGGCCAATCAGCCCCAGCATTTT.

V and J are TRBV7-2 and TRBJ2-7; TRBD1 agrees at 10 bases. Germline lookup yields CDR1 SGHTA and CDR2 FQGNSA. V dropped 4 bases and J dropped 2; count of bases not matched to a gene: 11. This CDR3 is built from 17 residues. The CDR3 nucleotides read TGTGCCAGCAGCTCCTCCCCCGGGACAGGGGCCACCTACGAGCAGTACTTC. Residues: CASSSSPGTGATYEQYF.

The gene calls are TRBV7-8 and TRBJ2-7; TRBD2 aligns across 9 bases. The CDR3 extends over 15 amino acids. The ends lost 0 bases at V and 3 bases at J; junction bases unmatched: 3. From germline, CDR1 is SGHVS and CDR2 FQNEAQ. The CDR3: CASSLASSGIYEQYF. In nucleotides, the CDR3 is TGTGCCAGCAGCTTAGCGTCTAGCGGGATCTACGAGCAGTACTTC.

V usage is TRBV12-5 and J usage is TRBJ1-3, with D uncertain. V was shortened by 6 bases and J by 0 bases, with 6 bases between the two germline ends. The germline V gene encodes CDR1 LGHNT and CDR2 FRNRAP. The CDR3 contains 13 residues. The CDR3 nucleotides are TGTGCTAGTGGCCACAGCTCTGGAAACACCATATATTTT. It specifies CASGHSSGNTIYF. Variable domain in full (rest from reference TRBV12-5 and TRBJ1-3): DARVTQTPRHKVTEMGQEVTMRCQPILGHNTVFWYRQTMMQGLELLAYFRNRAPLDDSGMPKDRFSAEMPDATLATLKIQPSEPRDSAVYFCASGHSSGNTIYFGEGSWLTVV.

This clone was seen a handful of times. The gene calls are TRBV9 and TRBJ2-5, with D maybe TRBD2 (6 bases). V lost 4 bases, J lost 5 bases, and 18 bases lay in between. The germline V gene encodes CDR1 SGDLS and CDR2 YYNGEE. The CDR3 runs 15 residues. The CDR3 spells CASSPGAGSMETQYF. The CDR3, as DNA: TGTGCCAGCAGCCCTGGGGCGGGGAGTATGGAGACCCAGTACTTC. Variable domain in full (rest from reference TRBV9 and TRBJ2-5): DSGVTQTPKHLITATGQRVTLRCSPRSGDLSVYWYQQSLDQGLQFLIQYYNGEERAKGNILERFSAQQFPDLHSELNLSSLELGDSALYFCASSPGAGSMETQYFGPGTRLLVL.

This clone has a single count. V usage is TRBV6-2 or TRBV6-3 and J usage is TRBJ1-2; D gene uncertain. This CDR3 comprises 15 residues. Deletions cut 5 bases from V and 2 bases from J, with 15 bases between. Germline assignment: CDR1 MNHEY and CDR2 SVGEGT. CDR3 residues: CASSPPSRMNYGYTF. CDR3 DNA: TGTGCCAGCAGTCCCCCGTCGCGGATGAACTATGGCTACACCTTC.

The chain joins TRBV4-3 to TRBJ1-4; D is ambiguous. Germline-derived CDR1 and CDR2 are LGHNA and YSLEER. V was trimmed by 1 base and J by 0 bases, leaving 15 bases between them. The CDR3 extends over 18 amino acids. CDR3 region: CASSQVGMLLATNEKLFF. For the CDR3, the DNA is TGCGCCAGCAGCCAAGTGGGGATGCTACTAGCAACTAATGAAAAACTGTTTTTT.

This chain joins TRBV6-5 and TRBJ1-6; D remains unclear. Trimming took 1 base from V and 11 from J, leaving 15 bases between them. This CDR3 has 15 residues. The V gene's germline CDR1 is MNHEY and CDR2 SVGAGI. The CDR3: CASSYWSGVVTPLHF. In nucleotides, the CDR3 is TGTGCCAGCAGTTACTGGTCGGGAGTTGTAACACCCCTCCACTTT.

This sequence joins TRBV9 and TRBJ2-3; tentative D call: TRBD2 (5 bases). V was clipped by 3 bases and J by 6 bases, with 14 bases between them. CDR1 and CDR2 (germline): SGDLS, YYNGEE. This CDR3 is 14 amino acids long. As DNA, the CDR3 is TGTGCCAGCAGCGGCAGATATACGGGGGATACGCAGTATTTT. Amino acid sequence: CASSGRYTGDTQYF.

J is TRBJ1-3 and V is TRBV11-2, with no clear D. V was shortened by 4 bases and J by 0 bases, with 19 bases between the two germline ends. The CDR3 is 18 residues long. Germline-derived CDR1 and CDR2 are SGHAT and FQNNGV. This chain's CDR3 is CASSSMGSIRDSGNTIYF. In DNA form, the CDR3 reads TGTGCCAGCAGCTCCATGGGGTCAATCCGGGACTCTGGAAACACCATATATTTT.

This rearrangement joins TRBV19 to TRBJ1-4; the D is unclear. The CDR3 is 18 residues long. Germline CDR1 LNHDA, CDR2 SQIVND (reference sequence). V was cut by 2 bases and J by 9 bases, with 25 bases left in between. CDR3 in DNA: TGTGCCAGTAGTATAACGGGAACAAGGGTTCCGAGTTTACAAAAACTGTTTTTT. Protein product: CASSITGTRVPSLQKLFF.